This T cell receptor beta chain derives from a study of OX40 agonist ivuxolimab in advanced cancers. About the study: Two patients with cutaneous melanoma and one with hepatocellular carcinoma, three in total, showed partial responses.

Sequenced by immunoSEQ multiplex PCR; TCRdb stores in-frame clones only, minus some. The sample lists 55,000 to 65,000 clones; about nine tenths were seen once. CDR1 MDHEN and CDR2 SYDVKM come from the germline V gene. The CDR3 runs 14 residues. The ends were cut back, 5 bases at V and 2 bases at J, with 13 bases in the middle. This TCR was recovered from an adult with an advanced solid tumor such as melanoma, head and neck, liver or kidney cancer. V is TRBV28 and J is TRBJ2-7, with D hard to call. Here the sequenced sample was CD4+ or CD8+ T cells sorted from blood, taken in a trial of the OX40 agonist ivuxolimab. The CDR3 loop reads CASSPPGRTYEQYF. In nucleotides, the CDR3 is TGTGCCAGCAGTCCTCCGGGTCGGACCTACGAGCAGTACTTC.